This entry describes one T cell receptor beta chain. The germline V gene has CDR1 LGHNA and CDR2 YSLEER. The trim removed 0 bases at V and 6 bases at J, leaving 9 bases unmatched. This CDR3 comprises 17 residues. A second roughly 6 to 11 cycle PCR used barcoded and J-beta primers. Researchers report that each sample yielded at least 2.5 million CDR3-containing paired-end reads. In TCRdb, the 5' RACE reads were re-called with MiXCR into one record per CDR3 protein. The sample has roughly 1.9 million distinct CDR3 sequences, more than 35% seen once. Each sample yielded at least 5.5 micrograms of PBMC total RNA. This sample was included in a study of blood T cells in healthy people across ages.

The chain employs TRBV4-3 and TRBJ2-3, with 10 bases lining up with TRBD2. The source is a human donor in good health. Sequencing was carried out using blood. This chain's CDR3 is CASSQDKSGGAGDTQYF. CDR3 bases: TGCGCCAGCAGCCAAGATAAAAGCGGGGGGGCCGGGGATACGCAGTATTTT.